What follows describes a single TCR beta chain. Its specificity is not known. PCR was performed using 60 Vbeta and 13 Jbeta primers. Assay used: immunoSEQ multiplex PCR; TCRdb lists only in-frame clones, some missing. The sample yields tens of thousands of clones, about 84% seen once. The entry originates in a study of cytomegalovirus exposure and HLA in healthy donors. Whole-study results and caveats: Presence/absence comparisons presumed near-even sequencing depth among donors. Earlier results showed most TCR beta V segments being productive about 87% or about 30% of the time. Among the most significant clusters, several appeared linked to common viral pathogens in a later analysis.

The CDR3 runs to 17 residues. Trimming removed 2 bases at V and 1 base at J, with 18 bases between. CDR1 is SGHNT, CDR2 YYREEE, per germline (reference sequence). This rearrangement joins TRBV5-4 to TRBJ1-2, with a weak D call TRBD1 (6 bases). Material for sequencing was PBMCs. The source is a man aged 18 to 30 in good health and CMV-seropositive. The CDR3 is CASSFRGGAQGNYGYTF. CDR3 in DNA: TGTGCCAGCAGCTTTAGGGGGGGCGCTCAGGGTAACTATGGCTACACCTTC.